The 9 T cell receptor beta chains in this list originate from one sample, sequenced in a study of breast tumors, draining lymph nodes, adjacent tissues. TCRdb redid the calling of the multiplex PCR reads with MiXCR, one entry per CDR3 protein. The sample lists approximately 52,000 distinct CDR3 sequences, roughly two fifths occurring once. The sequenced material came from breast tumor tissue. Source of these receptors: a female donor with breast cancer. Some clones in this sample may be carry-over from other donors' samples.

To note about this clonotype: The junction departs from germline at one end; a sequencing error may be responsible. The chain couples TRBV15 to TRBJ2-3; weak D call: TRBD2 (6 bases). The CDR3 has 14 amino acids. Germline V gene lookup returns CDR1 LNHNV and CDR2 YYDKDF (reference sequence). In DNA, the CDR3 is TGTGCCACCAGTATCACGGGGGTTGGGGAAACGCCGGATTTT. Protein sequence: CATSITGVGETPDF.

Sample share makes this clonotype medium-sized. This sequence joins TRBV29-1 and TRBJ2-1; D ambiguous. Germline V gene sequence: CDR1 SQVTM, CDR2 ANQGSEA. Deletions cut 7 bases from V and 3 bases from J, with 10 bases between. The CDR3 is 12 residues long. The CDR3 here is CSATPVYNEQFF. In nucleotides, the CDR3 is TGCAGCGCAACCCCAGTCTACAATGAGCAGTTCTTC.

The chain carries TRBV24-1 and TRBJ1-5, with 7 bases matching TRBD1. This CDR3 has 12 residues. Per germline, CDR1 KGHDR and CDR2 SFDVKD. The trim removed 7 bases at V and 6 bases at J, leaving 2 bases unmatched. The CDR3 sequence is CATSTGVQPQHF. DNA of the CDR3: TGTGCCACCAGCACAGGGGTTCAGCCCCAGCATTTT.

The genes are TRBV20-1 and TRBJ1-2, with D unclear. The CDR3 has 14 residues. CDR1 is DFQATT, CDR2 SNEGSKA, per germline (reference sequence). Trimming left V 0 bases short and J 1 base short, with 9 bases between. The CDR3 nucleotides read TGCAGTGCTAGAGATAGACAACATAACTATGGCTACACCTTC. Translating gives CSARDRQHNYGYTF.

The chain has TRBV7-2 and TRBJ1-6; 7 nucleotides agree with TRBD1. The CDR3 extends over 14 amino acids. The germline V gene encodes CDR1 SGHTA and CDR2 FQGNSA. Trimming took 5 bases from V and 5 from J; bases not matched to a gene: 3. The CDR3 region has the DNA TGTGCCAGCAGCCGGGACAGCCATAATTCACCCCTCCACTTT. Its protein is CASSRDSHNSPLHF.

The chain has TRBV9 and TRBJ1-1; 7 nucleotides align to TRBD1. Unmatched junction bases numbered 6, after V lost 4 bases and J lost 0 bases. Germline V gene data show CDR1 as SGDLS and CDR2 as YYNGEE. This CDR3 spans 15 amino acids. The DNA of the CDR3 is TGTGCCAGCAGCACCCAGGGACAGTTGAACACTGAAGCTTTCTTT. It translates to CASSTQGQLNTEAFF.

This clonotype was recorded many times. The chain combines TRBV30 with TRBJ2-3; maybe TRBD2 (5 bases). Trimming pared 2 bases from V and 5 bases from J, leaving 11 bases between. Germline V gene data show CDR1 as GTSNPN and CDR2 as SVGIG (reference sequence). This CDR3 spans 13 amino acids. CDR3 DNA: TGTGCCTGGAGTTGGCTAGCAAGAGATACGCAGTATTTT. Translated, it gives CAWSWLARDTQYF.

This clonotype was counted at least ten times. The chain combines TRBV10-3 with TRBJ2-5; D remains ambiguous. From germline, CDR1 is ENHRY and CDR2 SYGVKD. The V gene lost 1 base and the J gene lost 4 bases, with 7 bases spanning the gap. There are 13 residues in the CDR3. CDR3 protein: CAISEYGRETQYF. CDR3 in DNA: TGTGCCATCAGTGAGTATGGCCGAGAGACCCAGTACTTC.

This clonotype turned up a few times. The V and J genes are TRBV6-2 or TRBV6-3 and TRBJ2-5, with 7 nucleotides matching TRBD1. This CDR3 is built from 15 residues. Trimming cost V 6 bases and J 5 bases; bases outside gene matches: 12. Germline CDR1 is MNHEY and CDR2 is SVGEGT. The DNA of the CDR3 is TGTGCCAGCAGCTCGGTCGACAGGGTTGGGGAGACCCAGTACTTC. Translation gives CASSSVDRVGETQYF.